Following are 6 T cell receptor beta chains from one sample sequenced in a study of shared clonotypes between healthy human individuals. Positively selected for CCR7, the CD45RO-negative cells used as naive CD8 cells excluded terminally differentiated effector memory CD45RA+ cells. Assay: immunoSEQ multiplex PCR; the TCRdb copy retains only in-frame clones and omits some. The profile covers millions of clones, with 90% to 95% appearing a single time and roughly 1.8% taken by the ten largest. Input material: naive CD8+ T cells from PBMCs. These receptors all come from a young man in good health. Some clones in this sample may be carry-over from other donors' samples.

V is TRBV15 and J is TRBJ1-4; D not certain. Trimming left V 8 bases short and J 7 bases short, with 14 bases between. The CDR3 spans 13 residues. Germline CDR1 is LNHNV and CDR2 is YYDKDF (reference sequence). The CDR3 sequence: CATGYREGEKLFF. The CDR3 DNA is TGTGCCACCGGCTACCGGGAGGGTGAAAAACTGTTTTTT.

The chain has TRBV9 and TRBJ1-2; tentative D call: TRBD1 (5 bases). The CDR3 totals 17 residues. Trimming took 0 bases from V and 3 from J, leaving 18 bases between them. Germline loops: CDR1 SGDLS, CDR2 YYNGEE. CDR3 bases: TGTGCCAGCAGCGTAGTGGAGGGACCCGCTGACGACTATGGCTACACCTTC. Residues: CASSVVEGPADDYGYTF.

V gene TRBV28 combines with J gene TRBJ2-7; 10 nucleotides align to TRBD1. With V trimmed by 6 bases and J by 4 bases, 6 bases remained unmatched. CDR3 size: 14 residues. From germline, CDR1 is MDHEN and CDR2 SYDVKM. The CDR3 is CASRPGQGFYEQYF. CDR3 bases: TGTGCCAGCAGACCGGGACAGGGGTTTTACGAGCAGTACTTC.

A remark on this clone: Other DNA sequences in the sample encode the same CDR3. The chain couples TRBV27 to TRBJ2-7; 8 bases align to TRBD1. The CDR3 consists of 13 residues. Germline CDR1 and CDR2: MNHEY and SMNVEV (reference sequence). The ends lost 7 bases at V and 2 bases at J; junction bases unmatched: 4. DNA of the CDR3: TGTGCCAGCAAAGGACAGGGTCCCTACGAGCAGTACTTC. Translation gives CASKGQGPYEQYF.

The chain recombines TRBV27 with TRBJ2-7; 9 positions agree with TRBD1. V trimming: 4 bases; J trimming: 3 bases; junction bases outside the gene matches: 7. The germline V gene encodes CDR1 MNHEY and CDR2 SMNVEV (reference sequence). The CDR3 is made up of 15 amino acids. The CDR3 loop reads CASSSPGQGYYEQYF. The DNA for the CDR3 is TGTGCCAGCAGTTCTCCGGGACAGGGATACTACGAGCAGTACTTC.

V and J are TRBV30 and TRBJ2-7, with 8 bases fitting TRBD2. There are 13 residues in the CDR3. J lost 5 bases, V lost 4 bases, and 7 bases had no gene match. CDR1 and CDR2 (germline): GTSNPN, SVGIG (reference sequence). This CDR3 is CAWTGSGRNEQYF. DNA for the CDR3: TGTGCCTGGACAGGCAGCGGGAGAAACGAGCAGTACTTC.